The 13 T cell receptor beta chains below were found in one sample sequenced in a study of T-cell reconstitution after alpha-beta-depleted transplantation in children. Unique molecular identifiers were incorporated when the TCRbeta library was constructed. TCRdb reprocessed the PCR reads with MiXCR, giving one entry per CDR3 protein. In the table there are hundreds of thousands of distinct CDR3 sequences, about 9.9% of which are singletons. The sequencing used peripheral blood, collected 180 days after TCRalphabeta/CD19-depleted stem cell transplant. These receptor sequences come from a male patient aged 2 to 9 who had a stem cell transplant for chronic granulomatous disease, so the T cells may come from the graft donor.

The sample holds a few counts of this clonotype. The rearrangement uses TRBV7-9 and TRBJ2-3; a possible D gene is TRBD2 (5 bases). The germline gives CDR1 SEHNR, CDR2 FQNEAQ (reference sequence). V was pared by 3 bases and J by 5 bases, with 15 bases between. This CDR3 is 15 amino acids long. CDR3 amino acids: CASSFGRRYGDTQYF. CDR3 DNA: TGTGCCAGCAGCTTTGGTCGGAGGTATGGAGATACGCAGTATTTT.

In its sample, this clonotype was seen many times. The chain is built from TRBV28 and TRBJ1-2; no clear D. The germline V gene encodes CDR1 MDHEN and CDR2 SYDVKM. This CDR3 is built from 13 residues. Trimming stripped 8 bases from V and 3 bases from J, with 13 bases between. CDR3 coding DNA: TGTGCCAGCCGCGGGGTGAGGGACTATGGCTACACCTTC. Its protein product is CASRGVRDYGYTF.

This clonotype was counted ten times or more. V is TRBV7-9 and J is TRBJ2-6; perhaps TRBD2 as D (5 bases). The CDR3 sequence is 15 residues long. The V end was cut by 3 bases, the J end by 4 bases, with 10 bases between. Germline V gives CDR1 SEHNR, CDR2 FQNEAQ (reference sequence). Here the CDR3 DNA reads TGTGCCAGCAGCTTGGGAGAAGCAGGGGCCAACGTCCTGACTTTC. This sequence encodes CASSLGEAGANVLTF.

This clonotype was counted ten times or more. The chain is built from TRBV7-8 and TRBJ2-7, with 7 bases aligning to TRBD1. The J segment lost 6 bases and the V segment lost 1 base, leaving 6 bases of the junction unmatched. The CDR3 is made up of 14 amino acids. CDR1 and CDR2 (germline): SGHVS, FQNEAQ. In DNA form, the CDR3 reads TGTGCCAGCAGCTTAGGGACAGGTATAGGCGAGCAGTACTTC. Translation gives CASSLGTGIGEQYF.

This clonotype was detected ten times or more. V is TRBV28 and J is TRBJ2-3; a weak D match, TRBD1 (5 bases). V lost 3 bases and J 7 bases, leaving 11 bases between the germline ends. From germline, CDR1 is MDHEN and CDR2 SYDVKM. There are 13 residues in the CDR3. CDR3: CASSFGRTNTQYF. The CDR3 DNA reads as TGTGCCAGCAGTTTCGGACGGACAAATACGCAGTATTTT.

This clonotype came up many times. The genes are TRBV4-2 and TRBJ2-7; no clear D. The germline V gene encodes CDR1 LGHNA and CDR2 YNFKEQ. The germline V and J ends were trimmed by 5 bases and 3 bases, with 8 bases remaining between them. The CDR3 covers 12 residues. CDR3: CASSIRLYEQYF. CDR3 nucleotides: TGTGCCAGCAGCATTCGCCTCTACGAGCAGTACTTC.

This clonotype was seen at least ten times. The chain carries TRBV30 and TRBJ1-1; no clear D gene. Trimming shortened V by 2 bases and J by 2 bases, and 15 bases separated the two germline ends. This CDR3 comprises 15 residues. Germline V gives CDR1 GTSNPN, CDR2 SVGIG (reference sequence). The CDR3 sequence: CAWSSPSSGNTEAFF. CDR3 in DNA: TGTGCCTGGAGTTCCCCGTCCAGCGGAAACACTGAAGCTTTCTTT. The full variable domain, in which reference TRBV30 and TRBJ1-1 provide the parts outside the CDR3, is SQTIHQWPATLVQPVGSPLSLECTVEGTSNPNLYWYRQAAGRGLQLLFYSVGIGQISSEVPQNLSASRPQDRQFILSSKKLLLSDSGFYLCAWSSPSSGNTEAFFGQGTRLTVV.

In its sample, this clonotype was seen many times. The chain couples TRBV6-2 or TRBV6-3 to TRBJ1-2, with D uncertain. CDR1 is MNHEY and CDR2 is SVGEGT in the germline V gene. V lost 6 bases and J 7 bases, leaving 12 bases between the germline ends. This CDR3 has 12 residues. The CDR3 reads CASRKNGRGYTF. CDR3 bases: TGTGCCAGCAGAAAAAACGGGCGTGGCTACACCTTC.

Details on this clonotype: Since a much larger clone is just one base distant, this may be a read error. This sequence joins TRBV29-1 and TRBJ2-1; the D gene is possibly TRBD1 (6 bases). This CDR3 has 14 amino acids. Germline V gene lookup returns CDR1 SQVTM and CDR2 ANQGSEA. The CDR3 spells CTERRDRQGNEQFF. The CDR3, as DNA: TGCACCGAACGAAGGGACCGCCAGGGGAATGAGCAGTTCTTC.

In this sample, this clonotype turned up many times. This chain uses TRBV9 with TRBJ2-1; no clear D gene. In germline, CDR1 is SGDLS, CDR2 YYNGEE. The CDR3 has 15 amino acids. V was trimmed by 0 bases and J by 5 bases, leaving 12 bases between them. In DNA form, the CDR3 reads TGTGCCAGCAGCGTAGTTTGGGCGCCTGACAATGAGCAGTTCTTC. Encoded protein: CASSVVWAPDNEQFF.

This clonotype has more than one count but fewer than ten. J is TRBJ1-1 and V is TRBV11-2; TRBD1 agrees at 8 bases. The junction had 10 bases not matched to a gene; V was cut back by 3 bases and J by 4 bases. The CDR3 is made up of 16 amino acids. The germline V gene has CDR1 SGHAT and CDR2 FQNNGV. The CDR3 reads CASSLWQGASFTEAFF. For the CDR3, the DNA is TGTGCCAGCAGCTTGTGGCAGGGGGCAAGTTTCACTGAAGCTTTCTTT.

This clonotype was seen many times. The chain has TRBV29-1 and TRBJ2-1; tentative D call: TRBD1 (6 bases). Trimming took 4 bases from V and 5 from J, leaving 15 bases between them. Per the germline V gene, CDR1 is SQVTM and CDR2 is ANQGSEA. This CDR3 has 14 residues. In DNA, the CDR3 is TGCAGCGTTGTCGTTAGGACAGTTGACAATGAGCAGTTCTTC. Encoded protein: CSVVVRTVDNEQFF.

This clonotype was seen many times. This chain connects TRBV20-1 to TRBJ2-7; 8 bases are a match to TRBD2. The germline CDR1 and CDR2 sequences are DFQATT and SNEGSKA (reference sequence). The V and J ends lost 1 base and 7 bases, in that order; junction bases with no gene match: 12. CDR3 length: 15 amino acids. CDR3 sequence: CSARGSSGLAGEQYF. CDR3 DNA: TGCAGTGCTAGAGGCTCTAGCGGGCTAGCTGGGGAGCAGTACTTC.